These 11 T cell receptor beta chains were all obtained from the same sample, sequenced in a study of shared clonotypes between healthy human individuals. Method: immunoSEQ multiplex PCR; TCRdb's copy keeps in-frame clones and lacks some. The sample includes about 1,800,000 clones, roughly 94% of them seen just once. CD8 cells classed as naive were CD45RO-negative and positively selected for CCR7, excluding terminally differentiated effector memory CD45RA+ cells. The sequenced sample consisted of naive CD8+ T cells sorted from blood. Every receptor here comes from a man younger than 35 in good health.

The rearrangement uses TRBV27 and TRBJ2-4; maybe TRBD2 (5 bases). Deletions cut 5 bases from V and 0 bases from J, with 14 bases between. This CDR3 is 16 amino acids long. Looked up from germline, CDR1 is MNHEY and CDR2 is SMNVEV (reference sequence). The CDR3 coding sequence is TGTGCCAGCAGTGCCCTTCTAGCACTAGCCAAAAACATTCAGTACTTC. This gives the protein CASSALLALAKNIQYF.

This chain links TRBV4-1 with TRBJ2-5, with 9 bases matching TRBD2. This CDR3 spans 15 amino acids. Per the germline V gene, CDR1 is MGHRA and CDR2 is YSYEKL. Trimming at V came to 0 bases and at J to 4 bases, leaving 3 bases not matched to a gene. The chain's CDR3 is CASSQDGTSLETQYF. CDR3 bases: TGCGCCAGCAGCCAAGACGGGACTAGCCTAGAGACCCAGTACTTC.

The genes are TRBV27 and TRBJ1-2; D ambiguous. Trimming removed 4 bases at V and 4 bases at J, with 10 bases between. CDR1 and CDR2 (germline): MNHEY, SMNVEV (reference sequence). The CDR3 runs 13 residues. The CDR3 is CASSSLGFYGYTF. The CDR3 nucleotides read TGTGCCAGCAGTTCCCTCGGTTTCTATGGCTACACCTTC.

The V and J genes are TRBV18 and TRBJ2-7; 11 bases match TRBD2. V dropped 3 bases and J dropped 3; count of bases not matched to a gene: 7. Germline CDR1 KGHSH, CDR2 LQKENI. The CDR3 totals 16 residues. The CDR3 nucleotides read TGTGCCAGCTCACCCGGAAGACTAGCGGGAAACTACGAGCAGTACTTC. It translates to CASSPGRLAGNYEQYF. The entire variable domain, with the rest obtained from reference TRBV18 and TRBJ2-7, is as follows: NAGVMQNPRHLVRRRGQEARLRCSPMKGHSHVYWYRQLPEEGLKFMVYLQKENIIDESGMPKERFSAEFPKEGPSILRIQQVVRGDSAAYFCASSPGRLAGNYEQYFGPGTRLTVT.

The chain combines TRBV28 with TRBJ1-5; D possibly corresponds to TRBD1 (6 bases). Germline V lookup: CDR1 MDHEN, CDR2 SYDVKM. Between the trimmed V and J ends, which lost 4 bases and 7 bases, there was a span of 14 bases. This CDR3 has 14 amino acids. This CDR3 reads CASSWGGLEQPQHF. In DNA, the CDR3 is TGTGCCAGCAGTTGGGGGGGGCTGGAACAGCCCCAGCATTTT.

The rearrangement joins TRBV11-3 to TRBJ2-2; 8 bases fit TRBD2. V lost 6 bases and J lost 2; bases outside the gene matches: 5. Germline assignment: CDR1 SGHNT and CDR2 YENEEA. The CDR3 runs to 15 residues. Here the CDR3 reads CASSPSGSNTGELFF. In DNA, the CDR3 is TGTGCCAGCAGTCCAAGCGGGAGTAACACCGGGGAGCTGTTTTTT.

With respect to this clone: Other DNA sequences in the same sample also yield this CDR3. The chain recombines TRBV19 with TRBJ2-7, with no clear D. Germline CDR1 LNHDA, CDR2 SQIVND (reference sequence). V lost 6 bases and J 2 bases, leaving 8 bases between the germline ends. This CDR3 comprises 12 residues. CDR3 DNA: TGTGCCAGTAGCGACGGTCCCTACGAGCAGTACTTC. This codes for CASSDGPYEQYF.

V is TRBV4-3 and J is TRBJ1-2; D not certain. There are 18 residues in the CDR3. The ends were cut back, 0 bases at V and 5 bases at J, with 22 bases in the middle. Germline V gene sequence: CDR1 LGHNA, CDR2 YSLEER. For the CDR3, the DNA is TGCGCCAGCAGCCAAGAAGACGCCAGGTTTTCCTACAGTTATGGCTACACCTTC. It codes for CASSQEDARFSYSYGYTF.

On this clone itself: This sample includes further DNA sequences coding for the same CDR3. The V call is TRBV13, the J call TRBJ2-1, with D maybe TRBD2 (6 bases). V lost 3 bases and J 6 bases, leaving 9 bases between the germline ends. The CDR3 is made up of 13 amino acids. The V gene's germline CDR1 is PRHDT and CDR2 FYEKMQ (reference sequence). The CDR3 here is CASSLEGSNEQFF. The CDR3 bases are TGTGCCAGCAGCTTGGAGGGGTCCAATGAGCAGTTCTTC.

The chain carries TRBV2 and TRBJ2-1; 12 bases line up with TRBD2. The CDR3 totals 16 residues. Trimming took 6 bases from V and 9 from J; bases not matched to a gene: 12. Germline V gene sequence: CDR1 SNHLY, CDR2 FYNNEI. CDR3 DNA: TGTGCCAGCAGGGGACTAGCGGGTAACCGGGTGCCTGAGCAGTTCTTC. As protein: CASRGLAGNRVPEQFF.

The CDR3 DNA sequence: TGTGCCACCAGCATCCTAGCGGGAGGGCCGGAAAATGAGCAGTTCTTC. It translates to CATSILAGGPENEQFF. This rearrangement joins TRBV15 to TRBJ2-1; 12 nucleotides line up with TRBD2. This CDR3 is 16 amino acids long. V dropped 4 bases and J dropped 7; count of bases not matched to a gene: 8. CDR1 is LNHNV, CDR2 YYDKDF, per germline (reference sequence).